Reported below is one T cell receptor beta chain. This clonotype was observed a few times. Its antigen remains undetermined. No much larger clone is present one base from it, and per-base qualities are unavailable. This entry belongs to a study of T-cell reconstitution after alpha-beta-depleted transplantation in children listed by TCRdb under 2016. Context from the whole study: T-cell immune reconstitution after TCRalphabeta/CD19-depleted allogeneic hematopoietic cell transplantation in children was quantitatively tracked in the study by means of TCR repertoire profiling. What the work shows at the level of the full study, not this receptor alone: Hyperexpanded clone frequencies declined over subsequent months; after one year, T-cell counts and TCRbeta diversity were mostly attributed to newly produced T cells. The high TCRbeta diversity at day 60 in some patients was ascribed to recipient T cells and intrathymic progenitors that had survived conditioning. The apparently early recovery of alphabetaT-cell counts about two months after transplant reportedly depended on only several hundred rapidly expanded clones that came from non-depleted graft cells.

This specimen's treatment or condition label, per the study, means: allogeneic hematopoietic cell transplantation with graft depleted of TCRalphabeta T cells and CD19 B cells. Transplant recipients were children who received TCRalphabeta/CD19-depleted allogeneic hematopoietic cell grafts. From its cysteine to its phenylalanine, the CDR3 spans 14 amino acids. CDR3 DNA only is kept here, 42 bases in frame from base 1. The V end gives up 1 base and the J end 12 bases, leaving 6 bases in the junction not matched to a gene. Library prep was done by PCR. Sequencing instrument: Illumina HiSeq 2500. Molecular barcoding was employed in the preparation of TCR libraries, with unique molecular identifiers being used to normalize TCRbeta repertoire quantification. TCRdb reworked the public reads: Q25 trimming with fastp, MiXCR clone assembly, productive beta chains retained. Entries that share a CDR3 protein sequence are merged under the most common genes and DNA. The sample table shows 300,000 to 350,000 distinct CDR3 sequences, and around 20% are seen once. The ten largest clones capture approximately 11% of the sample.

Sequenced material: PBMCs, mostly from graft donor cells, taken 180 days after TCRalphabeta/CD19-depleted stem cell transplant. The source is a male patient between 10 and 17 years old who had a stem cell transplant for acute lymphoblastic leukemia, so the T cells may come from the graft donor. The chain links TRBV12-3 or TRBV12-4 with TRBJ2-1; 10 bases in the middle match TRBD2. The bases are TGTGCCAGCAGTTTAGGGCTAGCGGGGGTAGGGCAGTTCTTC. The encoded protein is CASSLGLAGVGQFF.